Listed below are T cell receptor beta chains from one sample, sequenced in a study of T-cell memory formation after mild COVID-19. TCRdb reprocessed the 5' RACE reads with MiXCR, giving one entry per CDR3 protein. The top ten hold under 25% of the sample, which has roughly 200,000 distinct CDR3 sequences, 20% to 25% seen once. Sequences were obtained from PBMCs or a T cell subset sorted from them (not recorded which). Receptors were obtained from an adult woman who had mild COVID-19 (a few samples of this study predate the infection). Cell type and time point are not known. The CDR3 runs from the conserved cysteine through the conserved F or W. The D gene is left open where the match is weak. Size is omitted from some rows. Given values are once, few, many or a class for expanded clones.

CDR3aa: CAISDPTSGSVDEQFF
CDR3nt: TGTGCCATCAGTGACCCAACTAGCGGGAGTGTTGATGAGCAGTTCTTC
j_gene: TRBJ2-1
v_gene: TRBV10-3
abundance: -
len: 16
d_gene: TRBD2

CDR3aa: CASSEGTGYYGYTF
CDR3nt: TGTGCCAGCAGTGAAGGTACAGGGTACTATGGCTACACCTTC
j_gene: TRBJ1-2
v_gene: TRBV2
abundance: once
len: 14
d_gene: -

CDR3aa: CASSQFAGVNQPQHF
CDR3nt: TGCGCCAGCAGCCAATTTGCAGGGGTCAATCAGCCCCAGCATTTT
j_gene: TRBJ1-5
v_gene: TRBV4-1
abundance: few
len: 15
d_gene: -

CDR3aa: CASSRYRGSMNTEAFF
CDR3nt: TGTGCCAGCAGTCGCTACAGGGGGTCGATGAACACTGAAGCTTTCTTT
j_gene: TRBJ1-1
v_gene: TRBV6-2/TRBV6-3
abundance: few
len: 16
d_gene: TRBD1

CDR3aa: CASSQGGEFGDTQYF
CDR3nt: TGTGCCAGCAGCCAAGGAGGGGAGTTTGGAGATACGCAGTATTTT
j_gene: TRBJ2-3
v_gene: TRBV14
abundance: many
len: 15
d_gene: -

CDR3aa: CASSQDGDGMNTEAFF
CDR3nt: TGCGCCAGCAGCCAAGACGGGGACGGTATGAACACTGAAGCTTTCTTT
j_gene: TRBJ1-1
v_gene: TRBV4-3
abundance: -
len: 16
d_gene: -

CDR3aa: CASSLVANYNEQFF
CDR3nt: TGTGCCAGCAGCTTAGTAGCCAATTACAATGAGCAGTTCTTC
j_gene: TRBJ2-1
v_gene: TRBV7-9
abundance: -
len: 14
d_gene: -

CDR3aa: CASSLSSGAYTEAFF
CDR3nt: TGTGCCAGCAGCTTATCGTCGGGGGCTTACACTGAAGCTTTCTTT
j_gene: TRBJ1-1
v_gene: TRBV5-6
abundance: -
len: 15
d_gene: -

CDR3aa: CASSIPSGVSTGELFF
CDR3nt: TGTGCCAGTAGTATTCCTAGCGGGGTCTCCACCGGGGAGCTGTTTTTT
j_gene: TRBJ2-2
v_gene: TRBV19
abundance: -
len: 16
d_gene: TRBD2

CDR3aa: CASSAFSAGELFF
CDR3nt: TGTGCCAGCAGTGCGTTTAGTGCCGGGGAGCTGTTTTTT
j_gene: TRBJ2-2
v_gene: TRBV25-1
abundance: -
len: 13
d_gene: -

CDR3aa: CASSPDTGAKDTQYF
CDR3nt: TGTGCCAGCAGCCCAGATACGGGGGCAAAAGATACGCAGTATTTT
j_gene: TRBJ2-3
v_gene: TRBV12-3/TRBV12-4
abundance: -
len: 15
d_gene: -

CDR3aa: CASSSRTGARDEQYF
CDR3nt: TGTGCCAGCAGCTCCCGGACAGGGGCGCGGGACGAGCAGTACTTC
j_gene: TRBJ2-7
v_gene: TRBV7-6
abundance: few
len: 15
d_gene: TRBD1

CDR3aa: CASSSQSWDSQETQYF
CDR3nt: TGTGCCAGCAGCTCGCAGAGTTGGGACAGCCAAGAGACCCAGTACTTC
j_gene: TRBJ2-5
v_gene: TRBV7-6
abundance: -
len: 16
d_gene: TRBD1

CDR3aa: CATSRDRYQPQHF
CDR3nt: TGTGCCACCAGCAGAGATAGGTATCAGCCCCAGCATTTT
j_gene: TRBJ1-5
v_gene: TRBV15
abundance: -
len: 13
d_gene: -

CDR3aa: CATSREEGDGYEQYF
CDR3nt: TGTGCCACCAGCAGAGAGGAAGGGGACGGCTACGAGCAGTACTTC
j_gene: TRBJ2-7
v_gene: TRBV15
abundance: -
len: 15
d_gene: -

CDR3aa: CASSVAVAGGPSTDTQYF
CDR3nt: TGTGCCAGCAGCGTAGCTGTAGCGGGAGGGCCGTCAACCGATACGCAGTATTTT
j_gene: TRBJ2-3
v_gene: TRBV9
abundance: few
len: 18
d_gene: TRBD2

CDR3aa: CASSLAGNTEAFF
CDR3nt: TGTGCCAGCAGCTTAGCTGGAAACACTGAAGCTTTCTTT
j_gene: TRBJ1-1
v_gene: TRBV7-9
abundance: many
len: 13
d_gene: -

CDR3aa: CASSQQVSYEQYF
CDR3nt: TGCGCCAGCAGCCAGCAGGTCTCCTACGAGCAGTACTTC
j_gene: TRBJ2-7
v_gene: TRBV4-1
abundance: -
len: 13
d_gene: -

CDR3aa: CASGQHPQGAETQYF
CDR3nt: TGTGCCAGCGGGCAACATCCACAGGGGGCTGAGACCCAGTACTTC
j_gene: TRBJ2-5
v_gene: TRBV6-1
abundance: few
len: 15
d_gene: TRBD1

CDR3aa: CASSQGVFVEVYGYTF
CDR3nt: TGTGCCAGCAGCCAAGGAGTGTTCGTTGAGGTCTATGGCTACACCTTC
j_gene: TRBJ1-2
v_gene: TRBV7-9
abundance: few
len: 16
d_gene: -

CDR3aa: CASSPPPGQGAGNQPQHF
CDR3nt: TGTGCCAGCAGTCCCCCCCCGGGACAGGGGGCCGGCAATCAGCCCCAGCATTTT
j_gene: TRBJ1-5
v_gene: TRBV6-5
abundance: once
len: 18
d_gene: TRBD1

CDR3aa: CASSAGIAEAFF
CDR3nt: TGTGCCAGCAGCGCAGGGATCGCTGAAGCTTTCTTT
j_gene: TRBJ1-1
v_gene: TRBV6-6
abundance: few
len: 12
d_gene: -

CDR3aa: CASSSYKGSPLHF
CDR3nt: TGTGCCAGCAGTTCGTACAAGGGTTCACCCCTCCACTTT
j_gene: TRBJ1-6
v_gene: TRBV6-5
abundance: few
len: 13
d_gene: -

CDR3aa: CASFSTGGTGELFF
CDR3nt: TGTGCCAGTTTTTCCACGGGAGGTACCGGGGAGCTGTTTTTT
j_gene: TRBJ2-2
v_gene: TRBV19
abundance: medium-sized
len: 14
d_gene: TRBD2

CDR3aa: CASSSTLGNEQYF
CDR3nt: TGTGCCAGCTCCTCGACCCTTGGGAACGAGCAGTACTTC
j_gene: TRBJ2-7
v_gene: TRBV12-3/TRBV12-4
abundance: many
len: 13
d_gene: -

CDR3aa: CASSPSGEPTYGYTF
CDR3nt: TGCGCCAGCAGCCCATCTGGGGAGCCGACTTATGGCTACACCTTC
j_gene: TRBJ1-2
v_gene: TRBV4-1
abundance: few
len: 15
d_gene: -

CDR3aa: CASSFERGYEQYF
CDR3nt: TGTGCCAGCAGTTTTGAGAGAGGGTACGAGCAGTACTTC
j_gene: TRBJ2-7
v_gene: TRBV27
abundance: few
len: 13
d_gene: -

CDR3aa: CASSLSRTGEISDTQYF
CDR3nt: TGCGCCAGCAGCTTGTCCCGGACAGGGGAGATCTCCGATACGCAGTATTTT
j_gene: TRBJ2-3
v_gene: TRBV5-1
abundance: -
len: 17
d_gene: TRBD1

CDR3aa: CASRQPNSPYEQYF
CDR3nt: TGTGCCAGCAGGCAACCGAACAGTCCCTACGAGCAGTACTTC
j_gene: TRBJ2-7
v_gene: TRBV6-5
abundance: -
len: 14
d_gene: -

CDR3aa: CASSPHLDRNTEAFF
CDR3nt: TGTGCCAGCAGCCCGCACCTGGACAGGAACACTGAAGCTTTCTTT
j_gene: TRBJ1-1
v_gene: TRBV9
abundance: -
len: 15
d_gene: -

CDR3aa: CASSPGTEIQETQYF
CDR3nt: TGTGCCAGCAGCCCCGGGACAGAGATCCAAGAGACCCAGTACTTC
j_gene: TRBJ2-5
v_gene: TRBV7-9
abundance: -
len: 15
d_gene: TRBD1

CDR3aa: CASSWGEGGYEQYF
CDR3nt: TGTGCCAGCAGTTGGGGGGAGGGGGGTTACGAGCAGTACTTC
j_gene: TRBJ2-7
v_gene: TRBV27
abundance: -
len: 14
d_gene: -

CDR3aa: CASSHGAPYEQYF
CDR3nt: TGTGCCAGCAGCCATGGGGCTCCCTACGAGCAGTACTTC
j_gene: TRBJ2-7
v_gene: TRBV4-2
abundance: -
len: 13
d_gene: -

CDR3aa: CASSYSVRPYEQYF
CDR3nt: TGTGCCAGCAGTTACTCGGTACGTCCCTACGAGCAGTACTTC
j_gene: TRBJ2-7
v_gene: TRBV6-5
abundance: few
len: 14
d_gene: -

CDR3aa: CASTGRNTDTQYF
CDR3nt: TGTGCCAGCACCGGGCGGAACACAGATACGCAGTATTTT
j_gene: TRBJ2-3
v_gene: TRBV2
abundance: -
len: 13
d_gene: -

CDR3aa: CASRGAASDHSTDTQYF
CDR3nt: TGTGCCAGCAGGGGAGCGGCTAGCGACCATAGCACAGATACGCAGTATTTT
j_gene: TRBJ2-3
v_gene: TRBV27
abundance: -
len: 17
d_gene: -

CDR3aa: CAIREDSRETQYF
CDR3nt: TGTGCCATCAGGGAGGACTCAAGGGAGACCCAGTACTTC
j_gene: TRBJ2-5
v_gene: TRBV10-3
abundance: -
len: 13
d_gene: -

CDR3aa: CSARDIIMNTEAFF
CDR3nt: TGCAGCGCACGGGACATTATCATGAACACTGAAGCTTTCTTT
j_gene: TRBJ1-1
v_gene: TRBV29-1
abundance: few
len: 14
d_gene: -

CDR3aa: CASSARDRGYNEQFF
CDR3nt: TGTGCCAGCAGTGCCCGGGACAGGGGGTACAATGAGCAGTTCTTC
j_gene: TRBJ2-1
v_gene: TRBV6-1
abundance: few
len: 15
d_gene: TRBD1

CDR3aa: CASSGLAGTAGELFF
CDR3nt: TGTGCCAGCAGCGGACTAGCGGGGACCGCTGGGGAGCTGTTTTTT
j_gene: TRBJ2-2
v_gene: TRBV2
abundance: few
len: 15
d_gene: TRBD2